The 30 T cell receptor beta chains listed next were all sequenced from one sample in a study of T cells in Graves' hyperthyroidism and ophthalmopathy. From RNA transcripts, TCR beta CDR3 regions were amplified. HTBI primers were used for first-round RT-PCR of the TCR CDR3. Each CDR3 protein is one row after TCRdb ran MiXCR on the multiplex PCR reads. The table includes more than 300,000 distinct CDR3 sequences, about 18% detected once. Sample: blood. These receptors were taken from a man aged 18 to 35 with Graves' ophthalmopathy.

This clonotype showed up many times. This chain uses TRBV3-1 with TRBJ1-1, with D possibly TRBD1 on 5 matching bases. V lost 11 bases and J 1 base, leaving 20 bases between the germline ends. The CDR3 has 15 amino acids. Per germline, CDR1 LGHDT and CDR2 YNNKEL (reference sequence). CDR3 DNA sequence: TGTGCCTCTACCGGGACGGGAGTATGGAACACTGAAGCTTTCTTT. It encodes CASTGTGVWNTEAFF.

V is TRBV10-3 and J is TRBJ1-1; no clear D gene. The CDR3 sequence is 11 residues long. The germline V gene has CDR1 ENHRY and CDR2 SYGVKD. The V gene lost 2 bases and the J gene lost 11 bases, with 9 bases spanning the gap. The chain's CDR3 is CAISEAAGAFF. Here the CDR3 DNA reads TGTGCCATCAGTGAGGCGGCAGGTGCTTTCTTT.

On this clonotype itself: Given a much more abundant clone one base away, this may be a read error. CDR3 bases: TGTGCCAGCAGGGGGAGCGGGGGGGCCTACAATGAGCAGTACTTC. Residues: CASRGSGGAYNEQYF. This chain connects TRBV12-3 or TRBV12-4 to TRBJ2-1; 10 bases line up with TRBD2. The J call may be in error: the DNA end matches TRBJ2-7 better. The CDR3 has 15 residues.

This clonotype was observed a few times. V is TRBV7-9 and J is TRBJ2-6, with 7 bases lining up with TRBD1. V shed 4 bases, J shed 0 bases, and the junction held 9 bases outside the gene matches. Germline V CDR1 and CDR2: SEHNR, FQNEAQ (reference sequence). The CDR3 runs to 18 residues. CDR3 coding DNA: TGTGCCAGCAGCTCTCGCGTAGGGGGCCACTCTGGGGCCAACGTCCTGACTTTC. Its translation is CASSSRVGGHSGANVLTF.

This clonotype was recorded at least ten times. This chain connects TRBV6-1 to TRBJ2-2, with TRBD1 matching over 7 bases. Germline V gene sequence: CDR1 MNHNS, CDR2 SASEGT. The CDR3 has 14 amino acids. The junction had 0 bases not matched to a gene; V was cut back by 2 bases and J by 3 bases. The CDR3 sequence is CASSEQGDTGELFF. Here the CDR3 DNA reads TGTGCCAGCAGTGAACAGGGGGACACCGGGGAGCTGTTTTTT.

This clonotype was counted a few times. J is TRBJ2-6 and V is TRBV20-1; 7 bases map to TRBD1. The J segment lost 1 base and the V segment lost 1 base, leaving 1 base of the junction unmatched. This CDR3 is built from 15 residues. In germline, CDR1 is DFQATT, CDR2 SNEGSKA (reference sequence). The CDR3: CSARAGGSGANVLTF. In nucleotides, the CDR3 is TGCAGTGCTAGAGCAGGGGGTTCTGGGGCCAACGTCCTGACTTTC.

The genes are TRBV29-1 and TRBJ2-5; TRBD2 is a possible D gene (6 bases). V lost 7 bases and J 4 bases, leaving 16 bases between the germline ends. Germline CDR1 SQVTM, CDR2 ANQGSEA. This CDR3 has 13 residues. This chain's CDR3 is CSARDSLLETQYF. CDR3 DNA: TGCAGCGCACGGGACTCCCTGCTAGAGACCCAGTACTTC.

This clonotype was found a few times. The V and J genes are TRBV24-1 and TRBJ2-6; D uncertain. Trimming pared 2 bases from V and 2 bases from J, leaving 6 bases between. This CDR3 has 15 amino acids. Germline V gives CDR1 KGHDR, CDR2 SFDVKD. CDR3 coding DNA: TGTGCCACCAGTGATTACCGGGCTGGGGCCAACGTCCTGACTTTC. This gives the protein CATSDYRAGANVLTF.

This clonotype has at least ten counts. The rearrangement joins TRBV7-2 to TRBJ2-7; D is perhaps TRBD1 (6 bases). Trimming stripped 5 bases from V and 3 bases from J, with 8 bases between. The length of the CDR3 is 12 residues. CDR1 and CDR2 from the germline V gene are SGHTA and FQGNSA. The CDR3: CASSKDSYEQYF. CDR3 coding DNA: TGTGCCAGCAGCAAGGACAGCTACGAGCAGTACTTC.

Only a few counts were recorded for this clonotype. The chain uses TRBV9 and TRBJ2-5; D possibly matches TRBD1 or TRBD2 (6 bases each). Germline CDR1 is SGDLS and CDR2 is YYNGEE. CDR3 length: 15 residues. V was shortened by 2 bases and J by 4 bases, with 15 bases between the two germline ends. Here the CDR3 reads CASSVTGAWGETQYF. The CDR3 DNA follows: TGTGCCAGCAGCGTCACGGGGGCATGGGGAGAGACCCAGTACTTC.

Turning to this clonotype: A much larger clone differs by one base, so this may be a read error. In nucleotides, the CDR3 is TGTGCCAGCGCGTGGCTAGCGGATCAAGAGACCCAGTACTTC. Its translation is CASAWLADQETQYF. This chain links TRBV2 with TRBJ2-5; 7 bases line up with TRBD2. The CDR3 loop spans 14 amino acids. CDR1 and CDR2 (germline): SNHLY, FYNNEI. V shed 8 bases, J shed 2 bases, and the junction held 8 bases outside the gene matches.

Only one count was recorded for this clonotype. The chain carries TRBV28 and TRBJ2-3; 10 nucleotides match TRBD2. The CDR3 extends over 18 amino acids. The V and J ends lost 6 bases and 0 bases, in that order; junction bases with no gene match: 12. CDR1 MDHEN and CDR2 SYDVKM come from the germline V gene. CDR3 nucleotide sequence: TGTGCCAGCAGCTTAGCCCCTATGACTAGCGGGAGCACAGATACGCAGTATTTT. Residues: CASSLAPMTSGSTDTQYF.

This clonotype was counted many times. V gene TRBV28 combines with J gene TRBJ2-7; maybe TRBD2 (6 bases). The V gene's germline CDR1 is MDHEN and CDR2 SYDVKM. The CDR3 has 14 residues. Trimming stripped 6 bases from V and 0 bases from J, with 12 bases between. Here the CDR3 DNA reads TGTGCCAGCAGGCGGACGGGGGTCTCCTACGAGCAGTACTTC. It encodes CASRRTGVSYEQYF.

The rearrangement joins TRBV10-2 to TRBJ2-1, with 7 bases matching TRBD2. Germline V gives CDR1 WSHSY, CDR2 SAAADI. The CDR3 extends over 16 amino acids. The V and J ends lost 5 bases and 5 bases, in that order; junction bases with no gene match: 12. The CDR3 region is CASSSRGQRGNNEQFF. CDR3 nucleotides: TGCGCCAGCAGTAGTCGGGGCCAGCGGGGTAACAATGAGCAGTTCTTC.

There are many counts of this clonotype. This chain connects TRBV10-3 to TRBJ1-1, with TRBD1 as a possible D gene (6 bases). The CDR3 has 14 residues. Trimming removed 10 bases from V and 0 bases from J, with 15 bases in between. Germline V gene data show CDR1 as ENHRY and CDR2 as SYGVKD. CDR3 coding DNA: TGTGCCACCTCGACAGGTCCTTTGAACACTGAAGCTTTCTTT. Residues: CATSTGPLNTEAFF.

As DNA, the CDR3 is TGTGCCATCAGGGTGACAGAGCCGAACACCGGGGAGCTGTTTTTT. Encoded protein: CAIRVTEPNTGELFF. The chain has TRBV10-3 and TRBJ2-2, with D perhaps TRBD1 (5 bases). Trimming removed 6 bases from V and 0 bases from J, with 11 bases in between. Per the germline V gene, CDR1 is ENHRY and CDR2 is SYGVKD. This CDR3 spans 15 amino acids.

This clonotype was recorded a few times. The chain combines TRBV7-3 with TRBJ2-3; D call uncertain. In germline, CDR1 is SGHTA, CDR2 FQGTGA. This CDR3 is built from 13 residues. The V end lost 5 bases, the J end lost 4 bases, and 10 bases lay between the germline ends. CDR3 in amino acids: CASSLWVADTQYF. For the CDR3, the DNA is TGTGCCAGCAGCCTGTGGGTCGCAGATACGCAGTATTTT.

The gene calls are TRBV28 and TRBJ2-1; D uncertain. V lost 0 bases to trimming and J lost 0 bases, with 9 bases between them. The germline V gene encodes CDR1 MDHEN and CDR2 SYDVKM. The CDR3 sequence is 16 residues long. This CDR3 reads CASSLCVVSSYNEQFF. The DNA of the CDR3 is TGTGCCAGCAGTTTATGCGTGGTTAGCTCCTACAATGAGCAGTTCTTC.

This clonotype appeared a few times. The rearrangement joins TRBV12-3 or TRBV12-4 to TRBJ2-3; unclear D gene. The ends were cut back, 6 bases at V and 2 bases at J, with 9 bases in the middle. This CDR3 contains 13 residues. In DNA form, the CDR3 reads TGTGCCAGCAGCCTTCCCAACACAGATACGCAGTATTTT. Amino acids: CASSLPNTDTQYF.

This clonotype was counted ten times or more. This rearrangement joins TRBV20-1 to TRBJ1-5; D may be TRBD1 (6 bases). The V end was cut by 8 bases, the J end by 2 bases, with 10 bases between. Per germline, CDR1 DFQATT and CDR2 SNEGSKA (reference sequence). CDR3 length: 12 residues. DNA of the CDR3: TGCAGTCTGCACAGGGGCAATCAGCCCCAGCATTTT. The encoded protein is CSLHRGNQPQHF.

This clonotype was recorded at least ten times. The CDR3 nucleotides read TGTGCCATCGAGAAGGGAGGAGGAAACACCATATATTTT. Its translation: CAIEKGGGNTIYF. The chain couples TRBV10-3 to TRBJ1-3, with D hard to call. This CDR3 spans 13 amino acids. V lost 8 bases to trimming and J lost 4 bases, with 12 bases between them. Germline V lookup: CDR1 ENHRY, CDR2 SYGVKD.

This clonotype was picked up many times. CDR3 coding DNA: TGTGCCAGCAGCAGACCGACAGGGGTTTATGGCTACACCTTC. Translated: CASSRPTGVYGYTF. The V gene is TRBV5-5, the J gene TRBJ1-2; 8 bases match TRBD1. Germline trimming cut 4 bases from V and 5 bases from J; bases unmatched to any gene: 7. The CDR3 covers 14 residues. CDR1 and CDR2 from the germline V gene are SGHKS and YYEKEE (reference sequence). Filled out from reference TRBV5-5 and TRBJ1-2, the complete variable domain reads DAGVTQSPTHLIKTRGQQVTLRCSPISGHKSVSWYQQVLGQGPQFIFQYYEKEERGRGNFPDRFSARQFPNYSSELNVNALLLGDSALYLCASSRPTGVYGYTFGSGTRLTVV.

This clonotype was counted many times. J is TRBJ2-1 and V is TRBV15; D is undetermined. This CDR3 region has 19 residues. The germline CDR1 and CDR2 sequences are LNHNV and YYDKDF (reference sequence). The V end lost 0 bases, the J end lost 3 bases, and 21 bases lay between the germline ends. CDR3 protein: CATSRDPAGRKASYNEQFF. CDR3 coding DNA: TGTGCCACCAGCAGAGATCCCGCAGGACGAAAAGCGAGCTACAATGAGCAGTTCTTC.

The chain links TRBV6-1 to TRBJ2-1; no clear D. The CDR3 loop spans 12 amino acids. Germline-derived CDR1 and CDR2 are MNHNS and SASEGT. V was cut by 5 bases and J by 8 bases, with 10 bases left in between. The chain's CDR3 is CASSQITHEQFF. The CDR3 nucleotides read TGTGCCAGCAGTCAGATAACCCATGAGCAGTTCTTC.

This chain uses TRBV19 with TRBJ2-5, with D unresolved. The CDR3 runs to 14 residues. Germline V gene lookup returns CDR1 LNHDA and CDR2 SQIVND (reference sequence). V lost 3 bases to trimming and J lost 5 bases, with 13 bases between them. CDR3 nucleotides: TGTGCCAGTAGTATTAAGATCGGCCCGGAGACCCAGTACTTC. Translating it yields CASSIKIGPETQYF.

In regard to this clonotype: Being one base from a much bigger clone, this may be a read error. This chain connects TRBV7-9 to TRBJ2-7; D ambiguous. This CDR3 spans 14 amino acids. CDR1 and CDR2 (germline): SEHNR, FQNEAQ (reference sequence). CDR3 in DNA: TGTGCCAGCAGCCCCCTCCCAGACTCCTACGAGCGGTACTTC. Its protein product is CASSPLPDSYERYF.

This clonotype turned up a few times. The chain uses TRBV10-3 and TRBJ2-5; maybe TRBD2 (5 bases). Trimming removed 7 bases from V and 3 bases from J, with 12 bases in between. The CDR3 length is 13 residues. CDR1 ENHRY and CDR2 SYGVKD come from the germline V gene. The CDR3 DNA follows: TGTGCCATCACTGCTAGCCCCGAAGAGACCCAGTACTTC. This encodes CAITASPEETQYF.

There are many counts of this clonotype. V gene TRBV7-8 combines with J gene TRBJ1-1; the D is unclear. Germline CDR1 and CDR2: SGHVS and FQNEAQ. Trimming stripped 1 base from V and 1 base from J, with 7 bases between. This CDR3 spans 14 amino acids. The CDR3 sequence: CASSLGSGNTEAFF. The CDR3 DNA reads as TGTGCCAGCAGCTTAGGGTCGGGGAACACTGAAGCTTTCTTT.

This clonotype has at least ten counts. The CDR3, as DNA: TGTGCCAGCAGCTTAAGCGGCGGCTGGCAGCCCCAGCATTTT. Amino acid sequence: CASSLSGGWQPQHF. The J gene is TRBJ1-5, the V gene TRBV11-2; D unclear. Germline V gene lookup returns CDR1 SGHAT and CDR2 FQNNGV. Trimming took 2 bases from V and 7 from J, leaving 12 bases between them. CDR3 length: 14 amino acids.

Many counts were recorded for this clonotype. The J gene is TRBJ1-1, the V gene TRBV3-1; tentative D call: TRBD1 (5 bases). The germline V and J ends were trimmed by 4 bases and 4 bases, with 13 bases remaining between them. The germline V gene has CDR1 LGHDT and CDR2 YNNKEL (reference sequence). The CDR3 extends over 14 amino acids. CDR3 in DNA: TGTGCCAGCAGCCTGGGACCGCAGGCCACTGAAGCTTTCTTT. This codes for CASSLGPQATEAFF. Full variable domain (rest looked up from reference TRBV3-1 and TRBJ1-1): DTAVSQTPKYLVTQMGNDKSIKCEQNLGHDTMYWYKQDSKKFLKIMFSYNNKELIINETVPNRFSPKSPDKAHLNLHINSLELGDSAVYFCASSLGPQATEAFFGQGTRLTVV.